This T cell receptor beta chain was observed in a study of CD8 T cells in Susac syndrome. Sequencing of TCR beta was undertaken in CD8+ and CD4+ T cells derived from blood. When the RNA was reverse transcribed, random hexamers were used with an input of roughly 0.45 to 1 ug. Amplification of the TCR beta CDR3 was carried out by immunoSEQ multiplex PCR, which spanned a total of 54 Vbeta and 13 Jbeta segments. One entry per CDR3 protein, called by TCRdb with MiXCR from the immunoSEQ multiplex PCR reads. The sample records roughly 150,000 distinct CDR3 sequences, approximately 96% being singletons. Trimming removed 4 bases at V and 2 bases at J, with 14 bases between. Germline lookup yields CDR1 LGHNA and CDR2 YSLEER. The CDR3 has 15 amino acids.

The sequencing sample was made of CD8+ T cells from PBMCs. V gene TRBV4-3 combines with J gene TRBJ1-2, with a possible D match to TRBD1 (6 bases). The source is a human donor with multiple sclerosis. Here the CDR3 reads CASSLGTRTNYGYTF. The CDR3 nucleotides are TGCGCCAGCAGCCTGGGGACACGAACAAACTATGGCTACACCTTC.